The 18 T cell receptor beta chains given below trace back to one sample, sequenced in a study of cytomegalovirus exposure and HLA in healthy donors (dated by TCRdb to 2015 to 2018). The library was made by the immunoSEQ multiplex PCR assay. A mixture of 60 forward primers for TCR Vbeta segments and 13 reverse primers for TCR Jbeta segments was used in the multiplex PCR. TCRdb provides this immuneACCESS table in a form limited to in-frame rearrangements. Some clones are lacking; in checked studies, under half of them reflect an unresolved V gene, and why the rest are absent is not known. This sample has 150,000 to 200,000 clones in its table, and more than 60% of those were observed once. Of the sample, approximately 1.5% falls within the top ten clones. The sample taken for sequencing was PBMCs. The receptors were sampled from a woman aged 30 to 39 in good health and CMV-seropositive.

The V call is TRBV2, the J call TRBJ2-1, with 9 bases aligning to TRBD1. The CDR3 is 15 amino acids. The germline V gene has CDR1 SNHLY and CDR2 FYNNEI. V gave up 7 bases and J gave up 9 bases; unmatched junction bases: 13. The CDR3 spells CASNPPGQGIGEQFF. In nucleotides, the CDR3 is TGTGCCAGCAACCCCCCGGGACAGGGTATCGGTGAGCAGTTCTTC.

The gene calls are TRBV5-1 and TRBJ2-7; 7 nucleotides align to TRBD1. J gave up 9 bases and V 6 bases, and 18 bases lay outside the gene matches. The CDR3 contains 15 residues. Germline CDR1 reads SGHRS; CDR2 reads YFSETQ. In nucleotides, the CDR3 is TGCGCCAGCACTAGTCAAGGGGGCCGAGCTGACGGGCAGTACTTC. This translates into CASTSQGGRADGQYF.

This rearrangement joins TRBV11-3 to TRBJ2-1; TRBD1 matches 7 bases. The ends lost 5 bases at V and 1 base at J; junction bases unmatched: 5. CDR1 SGHNT and CDR2 YENEEA come from the germline V gene. The CDR3 length is 15 residues. CDR3 protein: CASSPLRGSYNEQFF. The CDR3 DNA reads TGTGCCAGCAGCCCACTCAGGGGGTCCTACAATGAGCAGTTCTTC.

The rearrangement uses TRBV5-1 and TRBJ2-7; maybe TRBD2 (6 bases). Per the germline V gene, CDR1 is SGHRS and CDR2 is YFSETQ. Trimming left V 4 bases short and J 0 bases short, with 14 bases between. CDR3 length: 15 residues. In DNA form, the CDR3 reads TGCGCCAGCAGCGTGCTTAGCGGCCTCTCCTACGAGCAGTACTTC. Its protein product is CASSVLSGLSYEQYF.

The rearrangement uses TRBV30 and TRBJ2-1; 10 nucleotides match TRBD2. Germline V gives CDR1 GTSNPN, CDR2 SVGIG (reference sequence). V lost 1 base to trimming and J lost 5 bases; unmatched junction nucleotides: 11. CDR3 length: 17 residues. Here the CDR3 reads CAWSAHSGLAANNEQFF. CDR3 bases: TGTGCCTGGAGTGCACACAGCGGACTAGCGGCTAACAATGAGCAGTTCTTC. The full variable domain, completed using reference TRBV30 and TRBJ2-1, is SQTIHQWPATLVQPVGSPLSLECTVEGTSNPNLYWYRQAAGRGLQLLFYSVGIGQISSEVPQNLSASRPQDRQFILSSKKLLLSDSGFYLCAWSAHSGLAANNEQFFGPGTRLTVL.

The V gene is TRBV28, the J gene TRBJ1-2; D might be TRBD1 (5 bases). The germline V gene has CDR1 MDHEN and CDR2 SYDVKM. The CDR3 is 13 amino acids. Trimming cost V 6 bases and J 4 bases, with 12 bases left between them. The CDR3 bases are TGTGCCAGCAGCCCGGGGGTCACCTATGGCTACACCTTC. Its translation is CASSPGVTYGYTF.

This chain links TRBV6-5 with TRBJ1-2; TRBD1 might be the D (5 bases). This CDR3 has 15 amino acids. CDR1 and CDR2 from the germline V gene are MNHEY and SVGAGI. The V and J ends lost 0 bases and 3 bases respectively, with 11 bases between them. In DNA, the CDR3 is TGTGCCAGCAGTTACTCGGGGGGAGGCGACTATGGCTACACCTTC. It is translated as CASSYSGGGDYGYTF.

This clone was seen once. V usage is TRBV5-6 and J usage is TRBJ2-5; 9 bases line up with TRBD2. Trimming cost V 0 bases and J 1 base; bases outside gene matches: 7. CDR1 and CDR2 (germline): SGHDT, YYEEEE. The CDR3 length is 17 residues. CDR3 in amino acids: CASSLGVAGALQETQYF. The CDR3 nucleotides read TGTGCCAGCAGCTTGGGGGTAGCGGGAGCCCTCCAAGAGACCCAGTACTTC.

This rearrangement joins TRBV30 to TRBJ2-1; perhaps TRBD2 as D (6 bases). CDR3 size: 14 residues. The germline V and J ends were trimmed by 2 bases and 12 bases, with 20 bases remaining between them. CDR1 and CDR2 from the germline V gene are GTSNPN and SVGIG (reference sequence). CDR3 amino acids: CAWSPGTEARWQFF. In nucleotides, the CDR3 is TGTGCCTGGAGTCCAGGGACTGAGGCCAGATGGCAGTTCTTC.

V is TRBV4-1 and J is TRBJ1-1; D perhaps matches TRBD1 (5 bases). The CDR3 length is 15 residues. V was clipped by 0 bases and J by 6 bases, with 14 bases between them. The germline V gene has CDR1 MGHRA and CDR2 YSYEKL. The CDR3 nucleotides are TGCGCCAGCAGCCAAGATTCGCTCAGGGTAGCTGAAGCTTTCTTT. As protein: CASSQDSLRVAEAFF.

The chain combines TRBV7-2 with TRBJ2-7; 10 positions match TRBD2. The CDR3 contains 15 residues. From germline, CDR1 is SGHTA and CDR2 FQGNSA. Trimming at V came to 5 bases and at J to 6 bases, leaving 10 bases not matched to a gene. CDR3 loop: CASSRGLAGVPEQYF. The CDR3 bases are TGTGCCAGCAGCCGCGGGCTAGCGGGAGTCCCCGAGCAGTACTTC.

The genes are TRBV10-3 and TRBJ2-5; D remains ambiguous. The V end was cut by 0 bases, the J end by 5 bases, with 7 bases between. The CDR3 has 13 residues. Germline lookup yields CDR1 ENHRY and CDR2 SYGVKD. The DNA for the CDR3 is TGTGCCATCAGTGAGTCAGTAGTCGAGACCCAGTACTTC. This codes for CAISESVVETQYF.

V is TRBV28 and J is TRBJ1-1; D ambiguous. Per germline, CDR1 MDHEN and CDR2 SYDVKM. V was cut by 9 bases and J by 0 bases, with 14 bases left in between. This CDR3 spans 14 amino acids. DNA of the CDR3: TGTGCCAGTCTAGCCCAAGAGGTGAACACTGAAGCTTTCTTT. Protein product: CASLAQEVNTEAFF.

The chain carries TRBV5-1 and TRBJ2-1; a weak D match, TRBD2 (5 bases). V shed 4 bases and J shed 8 bases, with 16 bases lying between them. CDR3 length: 14 amino acids. Germline-derived CDR1 and CDR2 are SGHRS and YFSETQ. CDR3: CASSAGWERDEQFF. The CDR3 nucleotides are TGCGCCAGCAGCGCGGGCTGGGAAAGGGATGAGCAGTTCTTC.

The chain combines TRBV2 with TRBJ2-5; 10 bases match TRBD2. CDR1 and CDR2 from the germline V gene are SNHLY and FYNNEI. CDR3 length equals 15 residues. V shed 7 bases and J 1 base; nucleotides not matched to a gene: 6. CDR3 coding DNA: TGTGCCAGCAACCTCAGGACTAGCGGCCAAGAGACCCAGTACTTC. This sequence encodes CASNLRTSGQETQYF.

This clone is a singleton in its sample. The CDR3 region is CASSGLAEAQYF. CDR3 sequence (DNA): TGCGCCAGCAGCGGGTTGGCGGAGGCCCAGTACTTC. The genes are TRBV5-1 and TRBJ2-5; D is possibly TRBD2 (5 bases). Germline V CDR1 and CDR2: SGHRS, YFSETQ. The CDR3 is 12 amino acids. V lost 4 bases, J lost 9 bases, and 13 bases lay in between.

V is TRBV11-2 and J is TRBJ2-7, with a tentative D call TRBD2 (6 bases). The CDR3 runs to 15 residues. Germline V lookup: CDR1 SGHAT, CDR2 FQNNGV. The V and J ends lost 1 base and 3 bases respectively, with 13 bases between them. In DNA, the CDR3 is TGTGCCAGCAGCTTAGGTTCGGCTAGCGTCTACGAGCAGTACTTC. Amino acid sequence: CASSLGSASVYEQYF.

The rearrangement joins TRBV18 to TRBJ1-1; D remains ambiguous. Per germline, CDR1 KGHSH and CDR2 LQKENI. V lost 2 bases and J lost 4, with 8 bases in between. The CDR3 totals 13 residues. The CDR3 loop is CASSPTGRTEAFF. The DNA for the CDR3 is TGTGCCAGCTCACCAACTGGTCGCACTGAAGCTTTCTTT.